These 11 T cell receptor beta chains originate from one sample sequenced in a study of blood T cell repertoires in COVID-19. Clones were read by immunoSEQ multiplex PCR, and TCRdb kept only the in-frame ones, dropping some. The table lists more than 150,000 clones, about 88% of them singletons. Source material: peripheral blood. All receptors come from a man aged 18 to 30 with acute or convalescent COVID-19.

This chain connects TRBV5-5 to TRBJ1-1, with unresolved D. Germline V CDR1 and CDR2: SGHKS, YYEKEE (reference sequence). V was clipped by 4 bases and J by 2 bases, with 9 bases between them. The CDR3 has 13 amino acids. The CDR3 here is CASSLQANTEAFF. The CDR3 bases are TGTGCCAGCAGCCTTCAGGCAAACACTGAAGCTTTCTTT.

V usage is TRBV5-1 and J usage is TRBJ1-1; no clear D. The germline V gene has CDR1 SGHRS and CDR2 YFSETQ. This CDR3 is 14 amino acids long. Trimming pared 1 base from V and 4 bases from J, leaving 11 bases between. The CDR3 region is CASSLSMSSTEAFF. CDR3 sequence (DNA): TGCGCCAGCAGCTTGTCAATGTCGAGCACTGAAGCTTTCTTT.

The chain employs TRBV11-2 and TRBJ1-5; the D is unclear. The CDR3 has 15 amino acids. The V and J ends lost 0 bases and 3 bases respectively, with 9 bases between them. CDR1 and CDR2 (germline): SGHAT, FQNNGV. DNA for the CDR3: TGTGCCAGCAGCTTAGAGAGAGGGAACAATCAGCCCCAGCATTTT. Translating it yields CASSLERGNNQPQHF.

The V call is TRBV7-9, the J call TRBJ1-4, with 7 bases lining up with TRBD1. The junction had 5 bases not matched to a gene; V was cut back by 3 bases and J by 4 bases. The CDR3 loop spans 15 amino acids. Germline values: CDR1 SEHNR, CDR2 FQNEAQ (reference sequence). CDR3 in amino acids: CASSFKTGSNEKLFF. In DNA form, the CDR3 reads TGTGCCAGCAGCTTCAAGACAGGGAGTAATGAAAAACTGTTTTTT.

This rearrangement joins TRBV11-2 to TRBJ1-4; tentative D call: TRBD1 (5 bases). The V end lost 1 base, the J end lost 10 bases, and 10 bases lay between the germline ends. Germline-derived CDR1 and CDR2 are SGHAT and FQNNGV. CDR3 length: 13 residues. CDR3: CASSLVGGVKLFF. CDR3 nucleotide sequence: TGTGCCAGCAGCTTAGTCGGAGGGGTAAAACTGTTTTTT.

The V and J genes are TRBV7-6 and TRBJ1-4, with D possibly being TRBD1 (5 bases). Trimming left V 5 bases short and J 7 bases short, with 17 bases between. This CDR3 is 15 amino acids long. Germline assignment: CDR1 SGHVS and CDR2 FNYEAQ. In DNA form, the CDR3 reads TGTGCCAGCAGCGCAGATTCGGCAGGGCGTGAAAAACTGTTTTTT. Translation: CASSADSAGREKLFF. Using reference TRBV7-6 and TRBJ1-4 for the parts outside the CDR3, the full variable domain is GAGVSQSPRYKVTKRGQDVALRCDPISGHVSLYWYRQALGQGPEFLTYFNYEAQQDKSGLPNDRFSAERPEGSISTLTIQRTEQRDSAMYRCASSADSAGREKLFFGSGTQLSVL.

The rearrangement uses TRBV6-1 and TRBJ1-5; a possible D gene is TRBD1 (6 bases). The CDR3 has 17 amino acids. Germline V gene sequence: CDR1 MNHNS, CDR2 SASEGT. With 4 bases removed from V and 1 base from J, the gap between germline ends came to 17 bases. CDR3 residues: CASSGGGGLGSNQPQHF. The CDR3, as DNA: TGTGCCAGCAGTGGAGGGGGGGGGCTAGGGAGCAATCAGCCCCAGCATTTT.

The sample holds a few counts of this clone. This sequence joins TRBV4-1 and TRBJ2-6; 8 nucleotides align to TRBD1. Germline CDR1 and CDR2: MGHRA and YSYEKL. The CDR3 totals 17 residues. Trimming cost V 5 bases and J 2 bases; bases outside gene matches: 8. The CDR3 protein is CASSVSGTGTGANVLTF. DNA for the CDR3: TGCGCCAGCAGCGTATCCGGGACAGGCACTGGGGCCAACGTCCTGACTTTC.

V usage is TRBV7-6 and J usage is TRBJ1-1; D is uncertain. Germline CDR1 is SGHVS and CDR2 is FNYEAQ. This CDR3 has 15 residues. Trimming took off 1 base at V and 1 base at J, with 10 bases between the two ends. Written as DNA, the CDR3 is TGTGCCAGCAGCTTAGGCCTTTCAGGGAACACTGAAGCTTTCTTT. As protein: CASSLGLSGNTEAFF.

The V call is TRBV30, the J call TRBJ1-5; D ambiguous. Germline CDR1 is GTSNPN and CDR2 is SVGIG (reference sequence). Trimming removed 5 bases from V and 8 bases from J, with 22 bases in between. The CDR3 consists of 15 residues. The CDR3, as DNA: TGTGCCTGGGGAAGAGGCGCGGGTCGAGTAGAGCCCCAGCATTTT. Translated: CAWGRGAGRVEPQHF. The entire variable domain, with the rest obtained from reference TRBV30 and TRBJ1-5, is as follows: SQTIHQWPATLVQPVGSPLSLECTVEGTSNPNLYWYRQAAGRGLQLLFYSVGIGQISSEVPQNLSASRPQDRQFILSSKKLLLSDSGFYLCAWGRGAGRVEPQHFGDGTRLSIL.

J is TRBJ1-4 and V is TRBV6-5; a possible D gene is TRBD1 (6 bases). This CDR3 spans 15 amino acids. Germline-derived CDR1 and CDR2 are MNHEY and SVGAGI. Trimming took off 6 bases at V and 4 bases at J, with 15 bases between the two ends. CDR3 sequence reads: CASSAGTSFNEKLFF. The DNA of the CDR3 is TGTGCCAGCAGCGCCGGGACAAGTTTTAATGAAAAACTGTTTTTT.